These 10 T cell receptor beta chains came from one sample sequenced in a study of blood T cell repertoires in COVID-19. Sequenced by immunoSEQ multiplex PCR; TCRdb stores in-frame clones only, minus some. The repertoire holds around 300,000 clones, with 88% as singletons. Sequencing used peripheral blood. Source of these receptors: a woman aged 25-40 years with COVID-19, enrolled during active disease.

V usage is TRBV3-1 (or the pseudogene TRBV3-2) and J usage is TRBJ2-1; TRBD2 agrees at 9 bases. CDR3 length: 16 residues. Trimming removed 4 bases from V and 5 bases from J; junction bases left unmatched: 9. Germline V gene lookup returns CDR1 LGHDT and CDR2 YNNKEL (reference sequence). In DNA, the CDR3 is TGTGCCAGCAGCCCCCAGGTGAGCGGGGGGAACAATGAGCAGTTCTTC. Encoded protein: CASSPQVSGGNNEQFF.

The chain is built from TRBV6-5 and TRBJ1-2, with 8 nucleotides matching TRBD1. CDR1 and CDR2 (germline): MNHEY, SVGAGI. This CDR3 comprises 15 residues. Losses at the gene ends were 6 bases for V and 5 bases for J; bases not matched to a gene: 11. CDR3 sequence reads: CASSQGAVGQYGYTF. The CDR3 DNA reads TGTGCCAGCAGCCAGGGGGCAGTGGGGCAATATGGCTACACCTTC.

The chain recombines TRBV30 with TRBJ2-7; D possibly corresponds to TRBD1 (5 bases). Trimming took off 0 bases at V and 7 bases at J, with 19 bases between the two ends. Germline CDR1 reads GTSNPN; CDR2 reads SVGIG (reference sequence). This CDR3 has 15 amino acids. The CDR3 coding sequence is TGTGCCTGGAGTGTATTGGGGCAGGGCGTCTCGGAGCAGTACTTC. Protein: CAWSVLGQGVSEQYF.

The rearrangement links TRBV9 to TRBJ1-1, with D possibly being TRBD1 (5 bases). Trimming cost V 4 bases and J 4 bases, with 11 bases left between them. In germline, CDR1 is SGDLS, CDR2 YYNGEE. The length of the CDR3 is 13 residues. CDR3 coding DNA: TGTGCCAGCAGCCTTGGGGCCGGCACTGAAGCTTTCTTT. The encoded protein is CASSLGAGTEAFF. Using reference TRBV9 and TRBJ1-1 for the parts outside the CDR3, the full variable domain is DSGVTQTPKHLITATGQRVTLRCSPRSGDLSVYWYQQSLDQGLQFLIQYYNGEERAKGNILERFSAQQFPDLHSELNLSSLELGDSALYFCASSLGAGTEAFFGQGTRLTVV.

The chain carries TRBV19 and TRBJ2-4, with D uncertain. This CDR3 contains 14 residues. Trimming stripped 8 bases from V and 1 base from J, with 12 bases between. Germline V gene data show CDR1 as LNHDA and CDR2 as SQIVND (reference sequence). CDR3 amino acids: CASGSTGAKNIQYF. The DNA for the CDR3 is TGTGCCAGTGGGTCTACCGGGGCCAAAAACATTCAGTACTTC.

This sequence joins TRBV19 and TRBJ2-7; 9 bases line up with TRBD2. Germline CDR1 reads LNHDA; CDR2 reads SQIVND (reference sequence). Losses at the gene ends were 5 bases for V and 5 bases for J; bases not matched to a gene: 10. The CDR3 spans 15 residues. The chain's CDR3 is CASSEGSGGADEQYF. The DNA for the CDR3 is TGTGCCAGTAGTGAGGGTAGCGGGGGTGCGGACGAGCAGTACTTC. The full variable domain, in which reference TRBV19 and TRBJ2-7 provide the parts outside the CDR3, is DGGITQSPKYLFRKEGQNVTLSCEQNLNHDAMYWYRQDPGQGLRLIYYSQIVNDFQKGDIAEGYSVSREKKESFPLTVTSAQKNPTAFYLCASSEGSGGADEQYFGPGTRLTVT.

V and J are TRBV5-6 and TRBJ1-6, with D unclear. CDR1 SGHDT and CDR2 YYEEEE come from the germline V gene. CDR3 length: 16 amino acids. V was trimmed by 4 bases and J by 0 bases, leaving 11 bases between them. Here the CDR3 reads CASSPRRSSYNSPLHF. In nucleotides, the CDR3 is TGTGCCAGCAGCCCTCGGAGGAGCTCCTATAATTCACCCCTCCACTTT.

The chain employs TRBV24-1 and TRBJ1-1, with 8 positions matching TRBD1. Germline CDR1 is KGHDR and CDR2 is SFDVKD. This CDR3 comprises 17 residues. With V trimmed by 4 bases and J by 5 bases, 14 bases remained unmatched. The chain's CDR3 is CATSELWCGTGGTEAFF. Written as DNA, the CDR3 is TGTGCCACCAGTGAGCTATGGTGTGGGACAGGAGGGACTGAAGCTTTCTTT.

The gene calls are TRBV10-3 and TRBJ1-4; no firm D call. V lost 8 bases, J lost 1 base, and 8 bases lay in between. The CDR3 runs to 13 residues. Germline V gene lookup returns CDR1 ENHRY and CDR2 SYGVKD. In DNA form, the CDR3 reads TGTGCCATCTCAGGTGGAACTAATGAAAAACTGTTTTTT. Amino acids: CAISGGTNEKLFF.

This clone was seen a single time. The V and J genes are TRBV7-9 and TRBJ2-1; TRBD1 aligns across 8 bases. With V trimmed by 5 bases and J by 6 bases, 6 bases remained unmatched. This CDR3 is 14 amino acids long. The germline V gene encodes CDR1 SEHNR and CDR2 FQNEAQ (reference sequence). In DNA, the CDR3 is TGTGCCAGCAGCGAACTGGGACAGGTCAATGAGCAGTTCTTC. It specifies CASSELGQVNEQFF.